This T cell receptor beta chain was captured in a study of T cells expressing NK-cell markers. After re-calling the 5' RACE reads, TCRdb lists one entry per CDR3 protein, DNA absent. Recorded for this sample: 150,000 to 170,000 distinct CDR3 sequences. This CDR3 region has 15 residues. Germline V gives CDR1 MGHRA, CDR2 YSYEKL. The sample comprised blood T cells: a sorted CD56 or NKG2C T cell subset, CD4+ or CD8+ T cells, or bulk PBMC T cells (not recorded which). This clonotype originated in a woman in her forties or fifties in good health. J is TRBJ2-3 and V is TRBV4-1; TCRdb returns TRBD1, unconfirmable since there is no DNA. The CDR3 sequence: CASSQDPGVTDTQYF.